The next 19 T cell receptor beta chains were all read from a single sample in a study of cytomegalovirus exposure and HLA in healthy donors. Produced via immunoSEQ multiplex PCR; TCRdb's table is partial and in-frame only. Of 150,000 to 200,000 clones in the sample, 85% to 90% were seen once. Sequenced input: PBMCs. The origin of the receptors is a woman aged 30 to 39 in good health and CMV-seronegative.

The chain links TRBV7-9 to TRBJ1-2, with a weak D call TRBD1 (5 bases). This CDR3 is built from 15 residues. Germline V gene data show CDR1 as SEHNR and CDR2 as FQNEAQ (reference sequence). V was pared by 4 bases and J by 5 bases, with 17 bases between. The DNA for the CDR3 is TGTGCCAGCAGCTCCCCCCGGGCAGGGAATTATGGCTACACCTTC. It encodes CASSSPRAGNYGYTF.

V gene TRBV6-5 combines with J gene TRBJ1-2; D remains ambiguous. The CDR3 has 13 amino acids. V was pared by 2 bases and J by 5 bases, with 9 bases between. Germline V lookup: CDR1 MNHEY, CDR2 SVGAGI. CDR3 in amino acids: CASSYPGFYGYTF. The CDR3 region has the DNA TGTGCCAGCAGTTACCCGGGGTTTTATGGCTACACCTTC.

The CDR3 loop is CASSTLAGTYSYNEQFF. The CDR3 coding sequence is TGTGCCAGCAGTACCTTAGCGGGCACCTATTCCTACAATGAGCAGTTCTTC. The chain couples TRBV7-9 to TRBJ2-1; 7 bases match TRBD2. Per the germline V gene, CDR1 is SEHNR and CDR2 is FQNEAQ (reference sequence). The CDR3 runs 17 residues. V was clipped by 6 bases and J by 1 base; unmatched bases: 12.

The chain recombines TRBV2 with TRBJ1-5, with D perhaps matching TRBD1 (5 bases). The V gene lost 4 bases and the J gene lost 7 bases, with 20 bases spanning the gap. There are 16 residues in the CDR3. The germline CDR1 and CDR2 sequences are SNHLY and FYNNEI. The DNA for the CDR3 is TGTGCCAGCAGTGGGACCGGGACCGAGTTTGGCCAGCCCCAGCATTTT. Encoded protein: CASSGTGTEFGQPQHF.

The chain carries TRBV4-3 and TRBJ1-1; D is undetermined. Trimming stripped 4 bases from V and 1 base from J, with 13 bases between. The CDR3 contains 15 residues. CDR1 and CDR2 (germline): LGHNA, YSLEER. The CDR3 DNA follows: TGCGCCAGCAGCCCAGCCCTAATCCCGAACACTGAAGCTTTCTTT. It codes for CASSPALIPNTEAFF.

In its sample, this clone was seen once. The chain joins TRBV12-5 to TRBJ2-1, with D unclear. Looked up from germline, CDR1 is LGHNT and CDR2 is FRNRAP. This CDR3 is built from 11 residues. V was cut by 2 bases and J by 8 bases, with 4 bases left in between. The CDR3 nucleotides read TGTGCTAGTGGTTTGACCGATGAGCAGTTCTTC. As protein: CASGLTDEQFF.

This chain connects TRBV7-2 to TRBJ2-7; possibly TRBD1 for D (6 bases). This CDR3 has 15 amino acids. The germline V gene encodes CDR1 SGHTA and CDR2 FQGNSA. V lost 4 bases and J 6 bases, leaving 19 bases between the germline ends. DNA of the CDR3: TGTGCCAGCAGCTATGGAACAGTCGCCAGGGGCGAGCAGTACTTC. It is translated as CASSYGTVARGEQYF.

The chain joins TRBV5-1 to TRBJ1-4, with D possibly TRBD1 on 5 matching bases. Germline CDR1 reads SGHRS; CDR2 reads YFSETQ. This CDR3 has 14 residues. V shed 3 bases and J shed 5 bases, with 11 bases lying between them. As DNA, the CDR3 is TGCGCCAGCAGCTGGGACGGACAAAATGAAAAACTGTTTTTT. This encodes CASSWDGQNEKLFF.

This chain connects TRBV5-6 to TRBJ1-1; D uncertain. Trimming shortened V by 1 base and J by 0 bases, and 7 bases separated the two germline ends. CDR1 is SGHDT, CDR2 YYEEEE, per germline. The CDR3 is 14 amino acids. CDR3 nucleotides: TGTGCCAGCAGCTTGCGGCCGTTGAACACTGAAGCTTTCTTT. It specifies CASSLRPLNTEAFF.

V is TRBV11-3 and J is TRBJ2-5, with D possibly TRBD2 on 5 matching bases. The germline V and J ends were trimmed by 1 base and 4 bases, with 10 bases remaining between them. The CDR3 extends over 14 amino acids. Germline V gene sequence: CDR1 SGHNT, CDR2 YENEEA. The DNA of the CDR3 is TGTGCCAGCAGCTTAGGGAGGTCGTCAGAGACCCAGTACTTC. It translates to CASSLGRSSETQYF. The complete variable domain, with remaining parts taken from reference TRBV11-3 and TRBJ2-5, reads EAGVVQSPRYKIIEKKQPVAFWCNPISGHNTLYWYLQNLGQGPELLIRYENEEAVDDSQLPKDRFSAERLKGVDSTLKIQPAELGDSAVYLCASSLGRSSETQYFGPGTRLLVL.

The rearrangement links TRBV19 to TRBJ2-7; D perhaps matches TRBD2 (6 bases). Germline CDR1 reads LNHDA; CDR2 reads SQIVND (reference sequence). Trimming cost V 7 bases and J 5 bases, with 18 bases left between them. The CDR3 consists of 14 residues. CDR3 in DNA: TGTGCCAGTAAACTCGGGACTTCATACCACGAGCAGTACTTC. Encoded protein: CASKLGTSYHEQYF.

This clone showed up just a few times. This CDR3 reads CSDRTGVGYTF. The CDR3 DNA reads TGCAGCGACCGGACAGGGGTTGGCTACACCTTC. This chain uses TRBV29-1 with TRBJ1-2; 9 nucleotides agree with TRBD1. Germline V lookup: CDR1 SQVTM, CDR2 ANQGSEA. V lost 7 bases and J lost 7; bases outside the gene matches: 4. There are 11 residues in the CDR3.

J is TRBJ2-4 and V is TRBV27; 8 bases fit TRBD2. Germline V gives CDR1 MNHEY, CDR2 SMNVEV (reference sequence). The CDR3 is 17 residues long. The J segment lost 4 bases and the V segment lost 6 bases, leaving 14 bases of the junction unmatched. For the CDR3, the DNA is TGTGCCAGCAGGCCGCTCCGAACAGCGGGAGTGAAAAACATTCAGTACTTC. Protein sequence: CASRPLRTAGVKNIQYF.

The CDR3 DNA sequence: TGCGCCAGCAGCTTGTCGCAGGGCGGTTGGGTCACTGAAGCTTTCTTT. As protein: CASSLSQGGWVTEAFF. The genes are TRBV5-1 and TRBJ1-1; maybe TRBD1 (5 bases). CDR1 and CDR2 (germline): SGHRS, YFSETQ. The CDR3 spans 16 residues. Trimming left V 1 base short and J 4 bases short, with 17 bases between.

The chain links TRBV4-3 to TRBJ1-3; D unresolved. Germline CDR1 LGHNA, CDR2 YSLEER. This CDR3 region has 16 residues. The ends were cut back, 0 bases at V and 2 bases at J, with 11 bases in the middle. The CDR3, as DNA: TGCGCCAGCAGCCAAGACGAGGGAATGGCTGGAAACACCATATATTTT. It specifies CASSQDEGMAGNTIYF.

The sample holds one count of this clone. The chain employs TRBV9 and TRBJ1-2; the D gene is possibly TRBD1 (5 bases). Looked up from germline, CDR1 is SGDLS and CDR2 is YYNGEE. The V and J ends lost 4 bases and 7 bases respectively, with 8 bases between them. CDR3 length: 11 amino acids. This CDR3 reads CASSRGGGYTF. Here the CDR3 DNA reads TGTGCCAGCAGCCGGGGGGGTGGCTACACCTTC.

The CDR3 DNA is TGCGCCAGCAGCTTGGAGGGACAGGGCTATGAAAAACTGTTTTTT. It yields the protein CASSLEGQGYEKLFF. The genes are TRBV5-1 and TRBJ1-4, with 9 bases fitting TRBD1. This CDR3 comprises 15 residues. Germline V gene data show CDR1 as SGHRS and CDR2 as YFSETQ. V gave up 0 bases and J gave up 6 bases; unmatched junction bases: 3.

The rearrangement joins TRBV7-6 to TRBJ2-1, with 8 bases identical to TRBD2. Germline V gives CDR1 SGHVS, CDR2 FNYEAQ. V lost 2 bases and J lost 4; bases outside the gene matches: 10. The CDR3 loop spans 17 amino acids. The CDR3 DNA sequence: TGTGCCAGCAGCTTAACATTAGCGGGGACCATTTACAATGAGCAGTTCTTC. As protein: CASSLTLAGTIYNEQFF.

The chain links TRBV15 to TRBJ1-2; D unresolved. This CDR3 has 14 residues. The V gene's germline CDR1 is LNHNV and CDR2 YYDKDF (reference sequence). Trimming removed 1 base at V and 9 bases at J, with 15 bases between. The CDR3 nucleotides read TGTGCCACCAGCAGAGCCGGGCAAGGTGGAAGCTACACCTTC. It encodes CATSRAGQGGSYTF.